These 7 T cell receptor beta chains originate from one sample sequenced in a study of post-analysis software for immune sequencing data. Overall study results and limits: Patients showed TRBV5-6, TRBV5-1 and TRBV20-1 among roughly five TRBV segments more frequent than in controls.

These TCRs are of unknown antigen specificity. Unique molecular identifiers were built into the TCR beta cDNA libraries. TCRdb redid the calling of the PCR reads with MiXCR, one entry per CDR3 protein. The table has about 500,000 distinct CDR3 sequences, nearly 45% seen once. Sequenced sample: blood. The receptors stem from a girl between 10 and 17 years old with multiple sclerosis.

The V gene is TRBV7-2, the J gene TRBJ2-4; TRBD2 aligns across 7 bases. The V segment lost 1 base and the J segment 0 bases; nucleotides outside the gene matches: 6. CDR3 length equals 17 residues. The V gene's germline CDR1 is SGHTA and CDR2 FQGNSA. The CDR3 region is CASSLVAGTIAKNIQYF. As DNA, the CDR3 is TGTGCCAGCAGCTTAGTGGCGGGGACTATAGCCAAAAACATTCAGTACTTC.

Turning to this clonotype: A much larger clone lies a single base off, so this may be a read error. The V call is TRBV11-2, the J call TRBJ2-1; D is possibly TRBD2 (7 bases). Trimming removed 2 bases from V and 3 bases from J, with 14 bases in between. There are 16 residues in the CDR3. Per the germline V gene, CDR1 is SGHAT and CDR2 is FQNNGV. In DNA, the CDR3 is TGTGCCAGCAGCTTAATTAAAGGGGGGGGCTACAATGAGCAGTTCTTC. It encodes CASSLIKGGGYNEQFF. The full variable domain, with the rest looked up from reference TRBV11-2 and TRBJ2-1, is EAGVAQSPRYKIIEKRQSVAFWCNPISGHATLYWYQQILGQGPKLLIQFQNNGVVDDSQLPKDRFSAERLKGVDSTLKIQPAKLEDSAVYLCASSLIKGGGYNEQFFGPGTRLTVL.

This clonotype has more than one count but fewer than ten. The rearrangement uses TRBV29-1 and TRBJ2-1, with 8 bases aligning to TRBD1. The CDR3 runs 15 residues. The V gene's germline CDR1 is SQVTM and CDR2 ANQGSEA. After removal of 2 bases from V and 0 bases from J, the junction contained 3 bases not matched to a gene. The CDR3 region has the DNA TGCAGCGTTGAATGGACAGGGAGCTCCTACAATGAGCAGTTCTTC. It specifies CSVEWTGSSYNEQFF.

This clonotype was picked up a small number of times. The rearrangement links TRBV20-1 to TRBJ2-3; D gene uncertain. V lost 2 bases to trimming and J lost 2 bases, with 8 bases between them. The CDR3 runs 13 residues. Looked up from germline, CDR1 is DFQATT and CDR2 is SNEGSKA (reference sequence). The CDR3: CSARWLVTDTQYF. DNA for the CDR3: TGCAGTGCTAGATGGCTAGTCACAGATACGCAGTATTTT.

The V call is TRBV6-6, the J call TRBJ2-3, with D tentatively TRBD1 (6 bases). This CDR3 has 15 amino acids. Germline CDR1 reads MNHNY; CDR2 reads SVGAGI (reference sequence). The V gene lost 0 bases and the J gene lost 4 bases, with 11 bases spanning the gap. The CDR3 sequence: CASSYSWDISDTQYF. DNA for the CDR3: TGTGCCAGCAGTTACTCTTGGGACATTTCAGATACGCAGTATTTT.

The CDR3 spells CASSSGTVYNQPQHF. CDR3 sequence (DNA): TGTGCCAGCAGTAGCGGGACGGTCTACAATCAGCCCCAGCATTTT. The rearrangement joins TRBV27 to TRBJ1-5, with a weak D call TRBD1 (5 bases). This CDR3 spans 15 amino acids. The germline gives CDR1 MNHEY, CDR2 SMNVEV (reference sequence). V was trimmed by 5 bases and J by 3 bases, leaving 14 bases between them.

This clonotype was picked up a small number of times. The CDR3 region is CSALMTGTYEQYF. For the CDR3, the DNA is TGCAGTGCTCTAATGACAGGGACCTACGAGCAGTACTTC. The V gene is TRBV20-1, the J gene TRBJ2-7; TRBD1 matches 7 bases. This CDR3 is built from 13 residues. CDR1 is DFQATT and CDR2 is SNEGSKA in the germline V gene (reference sequence). V trimming: 5 bases; J trimming: 2 bases; junction bases outside the gene matches: 6.